This is a list of T cell receptor beta chains from one sample in a study of T cell responses to AZD1222 COVID-19 vaccine. Sequencing used immunoSEQ multiplex PCR; TCRdb keeps in-frame clones, though not all of them. The table includes roughly 160,000 clones, 94% detected once. Sequences were derived from peripheral blood, sampled on day 0 of AZD1222 vaccination. The receptor source for this set is an adult in good health. Both conserved end residues are part of each CDR3. The D gene is left open where the match is weak. The size of a clone is reported for some rows only, either as once, few or many, or as a class for expanded clones.

>TRBD2|TRBJ2-3|TRBV11-3|NA
CASSSWTGTSGSGDTQYF
TGTGCCAGCAGCTCCTGGACAGGGACTAGCGGGAGCGGAGATACGCAGTATTTT
>NA|TRBJ2-2|TRBV19|NA
CASTKGGGGELFF
TGTGCCAGTACCAAAGGCGGCGGTGGGGAGCTGTTTTTT
>NA|TRBJ1-1|TRBV5-1|NA
CASSFGQRNTEAFF
TGCGCCAGCAGCTTCGGACAGCGGAACACTGAAGCTTTCTTT
>TRBD2|TRBJ2-1|TRBV7-8|NA
CASSLILRGGSYNEQFF
TGTGCCAGCAGCTTAATTTTGCGCGGGGGCTCCTACAATGAGCAGTTCTTC
>TRBD1|TRBJ1-3|TRBV6-1|NA
CASSENRGFSGNTIYF
TGTGCCAGCAGTGAAAACAGGGGGTTCTCTGGAAACACCATATATTTT
>TRBD2|TRBJ2-2|TRBV5-5|NA
CASSLVREETGELFF
TGTGCCAGCAGCTTGGTACGGGAGGAGACCGGGGAGCTGTTTTTT
>TRBD1|TRBJ1-6|TRBV7-9|NA
CAGQTGANSPLHF
TGTGCCGGCCAGACAGGGGCTAATTCACCCCTCCACTTT
>TRBD1|TRBJ1-5|TRBV19|NA
CASSGTGGWQPQHF
TGTGCCAGTTCCGGGACAGGGGGCTGGCAGCCCCAGCATTTT
>NA|TRBJ1-1|TRBV27|NA
CASRPWRGVAGTEAFF
TGTGCCAGCAGACCTTGGAGGGGGGTTGCTGGCACTGAAGCTTTCTTT
>NA|TRBJ1-1|TRBV9|NA
CASSVLQGGTEAFF
TGTGCCAGCAGCGTTTTACAGGGAGGCACTGAAGCTTTCTTT
>NA|TRBJ1-5|TRBV4-1|NA
CASSQDPGQPNQPQHF
TGCGCCAGCAGCCAAGATCCCGGACAGCCGAATCAGCCCCAGCATTTT
>NA|TRBJ2-7|TRBV28|NA
CASRYLREQYF
TGTGCCAGCAGGTATTTGCGGGAGCAGTACTTC
>TRBD1|TRBJ1-5|TRBV19|NA
CASRTIGQGNQPQHF
TGTGCCAGTAGAACGATTGGACAGGGAAATCAGCCCCAGCATTTT
>NA|TRBJ1-1|TRBV19|once
CATSGQWTEAFF
TGTGCCACCTCAGGGCAGTGGACTGAAGCTTTCTTT
>TRBD1|TRBJ1-1|TRBV30|NA
CAGGQGLLRTEAFF
TGTGCGGGGGGACAGGGGCTGTTAAGGACTGAAGCTTTCTTT
>TRBD1|TRBJ1-6|TRBV5-5|NA
CASSATGTGGLLYSPLHF
TGTGCCAGCAGCGCGACGGGGACAGGGGGGCTTTTGTATTCACCCCTCCACTTT
>TRBD1|TRBJ1-3|TRBV6-5|NA
CASSSHRGSGNTIYF
TGTGCCAGCAGTTCCCACAGGGGCTCTGGAAACACCATATATTTT
>NA|TRBJ2-3|TRBV4-1|NA
CASSPDPQPFTQYF
TGCGCCAGCAGCCCGGACCCCCAGCCCTTCACGCAGTATTTT
>NA|TRBJ2-5|TRBV6-5|NA
CASNLLGSGETQYF
TGTGCCAGCAATTTACTAGGATCAGGAGAGACCCAGTACTTC
>TRBD1|TRBJ1-2|TRBV12-5|NA
CASGLVKFGRGRPDQPYGYTF
TGTGCTAGTGGTTTGGTAAAGTTTGGCAGGGGGCGACCGGACCAACCCTATGGCTACACCTTC
>TRBD1|TRBJ1-3|TRBV15|NA
CATSDRGFSGNTIYF
TGTGCCACCTCGGACAGGGGATTCTCTGGAAACACCATATATTTT
>NA|TRBJ1-1|TRBV6-5|NA
CASSYIMGGEAFF
TGTGCCAGCAGTTACATTATGGGCGGAGAAGCTTTCTTT
>NA|TRBJ2-3|TRBV11-2|once
CASSWPGRPAQYF
TGTGCCAGCAGCTGGCCGGGGCGTCCGGCGCAGTATTTT
>NA|TRBJ2-1|TRBV3-1/TRBV3-2|NA
CASSQSFAREENEQFF
TGTGCCAGCAGCCAGAGCTTCGCCAGGGAGGAAAATGAGCAGTTCTTC
>NA|TRBJ2-1|TRBV11-2|NA
CASSPNLGGDEQFF
TGTGCCAGCAGCCCCAACTTGGGGGGCGATGAGCAGTTCTTC
>NA|TRBJ2-1|TRBV5-1|NA
CASTHLPGLINNEQFF
TGCGCCAGCACCCACTTGCCGGGACTGATTAACAATGAGCAGTTCTTC
>NA|TRBJ2-3|TRBV11-2|NA
CASSLRRDNDWDTQYF
TGTGCCAGCAGCTTAAGACGGGACAACGATTGGGATACGCAGTATTTT
>NA|TRBJ2-4|TRBV10-3|NA
CAISESRGSKNIQYF
TGTGCCATCAGTGAGTCGAGAGGTTCCAAAAACATTCAGTACTTC
>NA|TRBJ2-1|TRBV27|NA
CASSRGDSYNEQFF
TGTGCCAGCAGTAGAGGAGATAGCTACAATGAGCAGTTCTTC
>NA|TRBJ1-4|TRBV15|NA
CATSSRQQNEKLFF
TGTGCCACCAGCAGTAGACAGCAAAATGAAAAACTGTTTTTT
>TRBD1|TRBJ1-5|TRBV10-3|NA
CATGTGQPQHF
TGTGCCACCGGGACAGGACAGCCCCAGCATTTT
>NA|TRBJ2-7|TRBV7-9|NA
CASSHRDAYEQYF
TGTGCCAGCAGCCATCGTGATGCCTACGAGCAGTACTTC
>TRBD1|TRBJ2-1|TRBV28|NA
CASSSGQTYNEQFF
TGTGCCAGCAGTTCGGGACAGACCTACAATGAGCAGTTCTTC
>NA|TRBJ1-2|TRBV6-5|NA
CASSPVLFKGYTF
TGTGCCAGCAGCCCCGTTCTGTTTAAAGGCTACACCTTC
>TRBD1|TRBJ1-2|TRBV27|NA
CASGQGTPYGYTF
TGTGCCAGCGGACAGGGAACCCCCTATGGCTACACCTTC
>NA|TRBJ2-1|TRBV13|few
CASSLAGSYNEQFF
TGTGCCAGCAGCTTGGCGGGATCCTACAATGAGCAGTTCTTC
>NA|TRBJ2-7|TRBV25-1|NA
CASSDGGISYEQYF
TGTGCCAGCAGTGATGGGGGGATCTCCTACGAGCAGTACTTC
>NA|TRBJ1-2|TRBV24-1|NA
CATRTGSGGYTF
TGTGCCACCAGGACAGGATCGGGTGGCTACACCTTC
>NA|TRBJ1-5|TRBV5-1|NA
CASSLGGGGSNQPQHF
TGCGCCAGCAGCTTGGGTGGGGGCGGGAGCAATCAGCCCCAGCATTTT
>TRBD2|TRBJ2-7|TRBV5-1|NA
CASSVPPSGSVSYEQYF
TGCGCCAGTTCCGTCCCGCCTAGCGGGAGTGTCTCCTACGAGCAGTACTTC
>TRBD2|TRBJ2-7|TRBV11-2|NA
CASSSGTRSSQQYF
TGTGCCAGCAGCTCCGGGACTAGATCCTCTCAGCAGTACTTC
>NA|TRBJ2-2|TRBV11-2|NA
CASTSHTGELFF
TGTGCCAGTACTAGCCATACCGGGGAGCTGTTTTTT
>TRBD2|TRBJ2-3|TRBV5-6|NA
CASSPYGGGRATDTQYF
TGTGCCAGCAGCCCCTACGGTGGCGGGAGGGCCACAGATACGCAGTATTTT
>NA|TRBJ2-5|TRBV28|NA
CASSLSQPQETQYF
TGTGCCAGCAGTTTGTCGCAGCCCCAAGAGACCCAGTACTTC
>NA|TRBJ1-6|TRBV30|NA
CAWRGATYNSPLHF
TGTGCCTGGAGAGGGGCTACCTATAATTCACCCCTCCACTTT
>TRBD2|TRBJ2-1|TRBV19|NA
CASSGVAGGPEQFF
TGTGCCAGTAGTGGGGTAGCGGGAGGCCCTGAGCAGTTCTTC
>NA|TRBJ1-1|TRBV6-5|NA
CASTQRYHEGTEAFF
TGTGCCAGCACCCAAAGGTACCATGAGGGAACTGAAGCTTTCTTT
>TRBD1|TRBJ1-1|TRBV27|NA
CASSLAPGGTEAFF
TGTGCCAGCAGTTTAGCCCCAGGGGGGACTGAAGCTTTCTTT
>NA|TRBJ2-7|TRBV28|NA
CASITFRNEQYF
TGTGCCAGCATTACTTTCAGAAACGAGCAGTACTTC
>NA|TRBJ1-3|TRBV27|NA
CASSLSGRSGNTIYF
TGTGCCAGCAGTTTATCGGGCCGTTCTGGAAACACCATATATTTT